This T cell receptor (beta chain) was documented in a study of blood T cell repertoires in COVID-19. For the study at large: Samples of COVID-19 (acute and convalescent) were obtained from the United States, Italy and Spain. PBMCs, B-cell-depleted T cells, or T cells provided the cDNA or gDNA that made up the material.

CDR3 length equals 16 residues. The germline gives CDR1 MNHNY, CDR2 SVGAGI (reference sequence). A remark on this clone: The germline gene is not matched at one end of the junction; a read error may be the cause.

Assignments of participants to cohorts depended upon their own reported clinical history. The data were produced by immunoSEQ multiplex PCR, yet TCRdb's version contains in-frame clones alone and is incomplete. The sample records about 280,000 clones, less than 85% being singletons. Sequences were obtained from PBMCs or T cells enriched from blood (not recorded which). The chain has TRBV6-6 and TRBJ1-1; TRBD1 agrees at 7 bases. The sequence was collected from a woman aged 50 to 60 who had recovered from COVID-19. The CDR3 loop is CASTTTGAGLKTEAFF. The CDR3 region has the DNA TGTGCCAGCACCACCACAGGGGCAGGGCTGAAGACTGAAGCTTTCTTT.